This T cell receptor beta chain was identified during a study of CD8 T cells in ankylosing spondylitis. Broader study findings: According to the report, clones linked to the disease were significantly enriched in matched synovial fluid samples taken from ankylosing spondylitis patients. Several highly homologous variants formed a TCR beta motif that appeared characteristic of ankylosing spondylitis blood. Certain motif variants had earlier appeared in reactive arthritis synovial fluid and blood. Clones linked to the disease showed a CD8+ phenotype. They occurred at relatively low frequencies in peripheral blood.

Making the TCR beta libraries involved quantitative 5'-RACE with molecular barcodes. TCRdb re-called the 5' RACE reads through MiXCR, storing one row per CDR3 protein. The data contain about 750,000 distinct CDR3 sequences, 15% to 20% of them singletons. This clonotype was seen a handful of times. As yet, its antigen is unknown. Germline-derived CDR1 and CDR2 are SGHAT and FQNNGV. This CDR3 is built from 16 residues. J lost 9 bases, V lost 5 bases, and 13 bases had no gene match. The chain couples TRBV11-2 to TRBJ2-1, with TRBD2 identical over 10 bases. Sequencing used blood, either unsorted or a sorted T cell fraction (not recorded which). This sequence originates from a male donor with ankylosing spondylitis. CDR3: CASSPLSGRAGIEQFF. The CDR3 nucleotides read TGTGCCAGCAGCCCACTCAGCGGGAGGGCCGGCATTGAGCAGTTCTTC.